Below, 25 T cell receptor beta chains from the same sample are listed, as sequenced in a study of blood T cell repertoires in COVID-19. Profiling relied on immunoSEQ multiplex PCR, and the TCRdb table lists in-frame clones only, not all of them. The sample includes tens of thousands of clones, about 76% of them seen just once. The sequencing input was peripheral blood. These receptors came from a human donor in a cohort sampled during active COVID-19.

This clone turned up a few times. The chain combines TRBV7-9 with TRBJ2-7; possibly TRBD2 for D (6 bases). Germline values: CDR1 SEHNR, CDR2 FQNEAQ (reference sequence). The CDR3 sequence is 15 residues long. Between the trimmed V and J ends, which lost 5 bases and 4 bases, there was a span of 18 bases. The CDR3, as DNA: TGTGCCAGCAGCCCCCCTGGAGGGCAGGTTTACGAGCAGTACTTC. Translation: CASSPPGGQVYEQYF.

A single count supports this clone. The V gene is TRBV4-1, the J gene TRBJ2-1; weak D call: TRBD2 (5 bases). Deletions cut 3 bases from V and 1 base from J, with 16 bases between. There are 17 residues in the CDR3. From germline, CDR1 is MGHRA and CDR2 YSYEKL. The CDR3 loop is CASSQTQRRGSYNEQFF. DNA for the CDR3: TGCGCCAGCAGCCAGACGCAGCGGAGAGGGTCCTACAATGAGCAGTTCTTC.

V is TRBV6-4 and J is TRBJ1-2; 11 bases map to TRBD1. V gave up 5 bases and J gave up 3 bases; unmatched junction bases: 2. This CDR3 spans 14 amino acids. The germline V gene encodes CDR1 MRHNA and CDR2 SNTAGT. The CDR3 here is CASSPGQGDYGYTF. The CDR3 bases are TGTGCCAGCAGTCCGGGACAGGGGGACTATGGCTACACCTTC.

This clone has only a few counts. The V gene is TRBV5-1, the J gene TRBJ2-7, with TRBD2 matching 8 bases. Trimming removed 5 bases from V and 4 bases from J; junction bases left unmatched: 2. The CDR3 is 12 amino acids. Per the germline V gene, CDR1 is SGHRS and CDR2 is YFSETQ. CDR3 in amino acids: CASSSGGYEQYF. DNA of the CDR3: TGCGCCAGCAGTTCGGGGGGGTACGAGCAGTACTTC.

There are a few counts of this clone. This chain uses TRBV5-4 with TRBJ1-1, with 7 bases that match TRBD1. The CDR3 runs 15 residues. V shed 0 bases and J 2 bases; nucleotides not matched to a gene: 4. Germline V gene sequence: CDR1 SGHNT, CDR2 YYREEE (reference sequence). CDR3: CASSLARQGNTEAFF. The CDR3 DNA sequence: TGTGCCAGCAGCTTGGCCCGACAGGGTAACACTGAAGCTTTCTTT. The whole variable domain, remainder taken from reference TRBV5-4 and TRBJ1-1, is ETGVTQSPTHLIKTRGQQVTLRCSSQSGHNTVSWYQQALGQGPQFIFQYYREEENGRGNFPPRFSGLQFPNYSSELNVNALELDDSALYLCASSLARQGNTEAFFGQGTRLTVV.

The V and J genes are TRBV20-1 and TRBJ2-7; TRBD2 matches at 10 bases. V shed 3 bases and J 3 bases; nucleotides not matched to a gene: 8. The CDR3 spans 15 residues. Germline-derived CDR1 and CDR2 are DFQATT and SNEGSKA (reference sequence). The CDR3 region is CSASGPAGGSYEQYF. CDR3 DNA sequence: TGCAGTGCTAGTGGTCCAGCGGGAGGGAGCTACGAGCAGTACTTC.

V and J are TRBV28 and TRBJ1-5, with D unresolved. V lost 7 bases, J lost 2 bases, and 12 bases lay in between. The CDR3 spans 14 residues. CDR1 and CDR2 (germline): MDHEN, SYDVKM. Here the CDR3 reads CASTTRWGNQPQHF. The CDR3 nucleotides read TGTGCCAGCACTACCAGGTGGGGCAATCAGCCCCAGCATTTT.

V usage is TRBV7-2 and J usage is TRBJ2-5, with TRBD2 matching 9 bases. The J segment lost 1 base and the V segment lost 5 bases, leaving 5 bases of the junction unmatched. Germline loops: CDR1 SGHTA, CDR2 FQGNSA. The CDR3 contains 15 residues. CDR3 amino acids: CASSLSGGLQETQYF. As DNA, the CDR3 is TGTGCCAGCAGCCTTAGCGGGGGCCTCCAAGAGACCCAGTACTTC.

The chain carries TRBV29-1 and TRBJ2-3, with TRBD1 matching over 8 bases. Per the germline V gene, CDR1 is SQVTM and CDR2 is ANQGSEA. Losses at the gene ends were 5 bases for V and 3 bases for J; bases not matched to a gene: 7. This CDR3 contains 14 residues. In DNA, the CDR3 is TGCAGCGTTCAGGGGGCGGGAAGTACAGATACGCAGTATTTT. The encoded protein is CSVQGAGSTDTQYF.

This clone was recorded only once. The chain couples TRBV7-3 to TRBJ1-3; 7 bases are a match to TRBD1. This CDR3 is 16 amino acids long. CDR1 SGHTA and CDR2 FQGTGA come from the germline V gene. The V gene end was trimmed by 5 bases and the J gene end by 0 bases; junction bases not matched to a gene: 7. In DNA form, the CDR3 reads TGTGCCAGCAGCCACGGGGACAGCTACTCTGGAAACACCATATATTTT. Translated, it gives CASSHGDSYSGNTIYF.

The count of this clone is one. The chain couples TRBV2 to TRBJ1-1; D is uncertain. The germline gives CDR1 SNHLY, CDR2 FYNNEI. V lost 1 base, J lost 4 bases, and 13 bases lay in between. The CDR3 covers 15 residues. The CDR3 here is CASSEGRLRGTEAFF. In DNA, the CDR3 is TGTGCCAGCAGTGAAGGGCGGTTGCGCGGCACTGAAGCTTTCTTT.

The chain carries TRBV12-5 and TRBJ2-1; weak D call: TRBD2 (6 bases). The V and J ends lost 1 base and 3 bases respectively, with 7 bases between them. In germline, CDR1 is LGHNT, CDR2 FRNRAP. CDR3 length equals 14 residues. The CDR3 bases are TGTGCTAGTGGTTTGGCCGGGGGCTACAATGAGCAGTTCTTC. Protein sequence: CASGLAGGYNEQFF.

This CDR3 reads CSVGRSSGGNEQFF. In DNA form, the CDR3 reads TGCAGCGTTGGGCGATCTAGCGGGGGAAATGAGCAGTTCTTC. The chain has TRBV29-1 and TRBJ2-1; 10 nucleotides align to TRBD2. The J segment lost 7 bases and the V segment lost 4 bases, leaving 7 bases of the junction unmatched. This CDR3 has 14 residues. Germline CDR1 reads SQVTM; CDR2 reads ANQGSEA.

This rearrangement joins TRBV3-1 (or the pseudogene TRBV3-2) to TRBJ1-2; tentatively, D is TRBD1 (6 bases). Deletions cut 4 bases from V and 5 bases from J, with 17 bases between. Germline V gene lookup returns CDR1 LGHDT and CDR2 YNNKEL (reference sequence). The CDR3 contains 15 residues. For the CDR3, the DNA is TGTGCCAGCAGCCCCCGTGGGACACACAAGTATGGCTACACCTTC. This codes for CASSPRGTHKYGYTF.

The V and J genes are TRBV15 and TRBJ1-2; D unclear. This CDR3 has 13 amino acids. From germline, CDR1 is LNHNV and CDR2 YYDKDF (reference sequence). V was cut by 0 bases and J by 8 bases, with 10 bases left in between. The CDR3 DNA follows: TGTGCCACCAGCAGAGATCGTCATCGGGGCTACACCTTC. This sequence encodes CATSRDRHRGYTF.

The V call is TRBV21-1, the J call TRBJ1-4; the table names TRBD1, a call not compared with the DNA. TRBV21-1 is a pseudogene segment. The CDR3 runs 15 residues. The CDR3 sequence is CASTLPRDRNEKLFF. The CDR3 DNA sequence: TGTGCCAGCACACTACCACGGGACAGAAATGAAAAACTGTTTTTT.

This clone was counted only a few times. V gene TRBV4-2 combines with J gene TRBJ2-3, with 10 nucleotides matching TRBD2. V lost 1 base and J lost 2; bases outside the gene matches: 6. Germline loops: CDR1 LGHNA, CDR2 YNFKEQ. The CDR3 is 17 residues long. The CDR3 sequence is CASSQAYLAGDTDTQYF. As DNA, the CDR3 is TGTGCCAGCAGCCAAGCCTACCTAGCGGGGGACACAGATACGCAGTATTTT.

This sequence joins TRBV12-3 or TRBV12-4 and TRBJ1-2, with D unclear. Between the trimmed V and J ends, which lost 2 bases and 6 bases, there was a span of 7 bases. CDR3 length equals 12 residues. The CDR3, as DNA: TGTGCCAGCAGTTTATGGGAGAATGGCTACACCTTC. This translates into CASSLWENGYTF.

The V gene is TRBV10-3, the J gene TRBJ1-2; D gene uncertain. Germline CDR1 is ENHRY and CDR2 is SYGVKD. The CDR3 loop spans 15 amino acids. V lost 4 bases to trimming and J lost 0 bases, with 12 bases between them. CDR3 DNA sequence: TGTGCCATCAGTGTCTCCCCGACAACTAACTATGGCTACACCTTC. This encodes CAISVSPTTNYGYTF.

This chain connects TRBV4-2 to TRBJ1-1; D is perhaps TRBD1 (6 bases). Germline V gene sequence: CDR1 LGHNA, CDR2 YNFKEQ. The CDR3 runs 15 residues. The V end was cut by 0 bases, the J end by 5 bases, with 13 bases between. The CDR3 protein is CASSQDRGGRTEAFF. The CDR3, as DNA: TGTGCCAGCAGCCAAGATCGGGGGGGCAGGACTGAAGCTTTCTTT.

The genes are TRBV21-1 and TRBJ1-3; the table names TRBD1, a call not compared with the DNA. TRBV21-1 is a pseudogene segment. The CDR3 has 15 residues. The CDR3 nucleotides read TGTGCCAGCAGCAAAACGACAGGGGCTGGAAACACCATATATTTT. Translation: CASSKTTGAGNTIYF.

This rearrangement joins TRBV10-3 to TRBJ2-7; tentatively, D is TRBD1 (6 bases). Per the germline V gene, CDR1 is ENHRY and CDR2 is SYGVKD. The CDR3 runs to 14 residues. V was shortened by 5 bases and J by 5 bases, with 16 bases between the two germline ends. CDR3 residues: CAISTDKGDHEQYF. The CDR3, as DNA: TGTGCCATCAGTACCGACAAGGGGGACCACGAGCAGTACTTC.

The rearrangement joins TRBV5-1 to TRBJ1-2, with D tentatively TRBD1 (5 bases). CDR3 size: 12 residues. Trimming took 4 bases from V and 8 from J, leaving 12 bases between them. Germline V gives CDR1 SGHRS, CDR2 YFSETQ. CDR3 nucleotides: TGCGCCAGCAGCCGACAGCCCCCAGGCTACACCTTC. It translates to CASSRQPPGYTF.

This CDR3 reads CASSQARQIRNTGELFF. CDR3 nucleotides: TGTGCCAGCAGCCAAGCCCGACAGATCCGTAACACCGGGGAGCTGTTTTTT. J is TRBJ2-2 and V is TRBV13; D perhaps matches TRBD1 (5 bases). CDR1 is PRHDT, CDR2 FYEKMQ, per germline (reference sequence). The CDR3 contains 17 residues. The V end was cut by 5 bases, the J end by 2 bases, with 18 bases between. Complete variable domain (other parts from reference TRBV13 and TRBJ2-2): AAGVIQSPRHLIKEKRETATLKCYPIPRHDTVYWYQQGPGQDPQFLISFYEKMQSDKGSIPDRFSAQQFSDYHSELNMSSLELGDSALYFCASSQARQIRNTGELFFGEGSRLTVL.

This clone was detected once. The chain is built from TRBV11-2 and TRBJ2-5, with 7 positions matching TRBD1. This CDR3 contains 14 residues. Germline-derived CDR1 and CDR2 are SGHAT and FQNNGV. The V segment lost 4 bases and the J segment 1 base; nucleotides outside the gene matches: 3. The CDR3 protein is CASSSGQPQETQYF. The DNA for the CDR3 is TGTGCCAGCAGCTCGGGACAGCCCCAAGAGACCCAGTACTTC.